This T cell receptor (beta chain) appears in the sequencing data of a study of beta chain features in type 1 diabetes. As concerns this clone: Its antigen is not identified.

The study, taken as a whole, reports: It was possible that PCR favored shorter templates, equally so in patients and controls.

After removal of 1 base from V and 1 base from J, the junction contained 4 bases not matched to a gene. Germline CDR1 reads SGHDN; CDR2 reads FVKESK. CDR3 length: 16 residues. A single heparinised draw of approximately 0.12 L on average was taken per donor. Once sorted, every population was more than 98% pure. Isolated RNA was reverse transcribed in full, so expressed TCRB transcripts were sequenced. Data came from immunoSEQ multiplex PCR; TCRdb stores just in-frame clones and leaves some out. Here the sample spans hundreds of thousands of clones, 15% to 17% being singletons. The receptor comes from a man between 18 and 35 years old in good health. The material sequenced was naive CD4+ T cells from blood. V usage is TRBV14 and J usage is TRBJ2-1; the match to TRBD2 covers 7 bases. For the CDR3, the DNA is TGTGCCAGCAGCCAAGCAAGAGCGGGATCCTACAATGAGCAGTTCTTC. This translates into CASSQARAGSYNEQFF.